This T cell receptor (beta chain) derives from a study of PD-1 blockade in classical Hodgkin lymphoma. Notes on the study in general: Patients with a complete response exhibited baseline diversity comparable to newly diagnosed patients. By C4D1, CD4+ diversity increased significantly, especially in complete responders. Nivolumab starters within 1 year of ASCT were excluded.

To note about this clone: Its antigen is unidentified.

Using immunoSEQ multiplex PCR, the repertoire was profiled, and TCRdb retains in-frame clones only, with some absent. The sample lists around 100,000 clones, about nine tenths occurring once. Time point described: cycle 4 day 1 (C4D1), after five to seven weeks of nivolumab. Every single patient, without exception, relapsed after autologous stem cell transplantation, and brentuximab vedotin exposure varied. The material sequenced was peripheral blood mononuclear cells (PBMCs), taken before the fourth cycle of nivolumab. This receptor was obtained from a human donor with classical Hodgkin lymphoma.

The CDR3 nucleotides read TGTGCCACAGCGGAAGACTGGGACAGCTCCACAGATACGCAGTATTTT. This codes for CATAEDWDSSTDTQYF. The rearrangement joins TRBV15 to TRBJ2-3; TRBD1 matches 7 bases. With 9 bases clipped from V and 2 bases from J, the junction kept 14 bases outside the gene matches. The V gene's germline CDR1 is LNHNV and CDR2 YYDKDF (reference sequence). The CDR3 spans 16 residues. Full variable domain (outside the CDR3, taken from reference TRBV15 and TRBJ2-3): DAMVIQNPRYQVTQFGKPVTLSCSQTLNHNVMYWYQQKSSQAPKLLFHYYDKDFNNEADTPDNFQSRRPNTSFCFLDIRSPGLGDTAMYLCATAEDWDSSTDTQYFGPGTRLTVL.